The 19 T cell receptor beta chains below come from one sample, sequenced in a study of blood T cell repertoires in COVID-19. The assay was immunoSEQ multiplex PCR, and TCRdb's table has in-frame clones only and misses some. The data contain 150,000 to 200,000 clones, approximately 87% of them singletons. Sequencing input: peripheral blood. These receptors were obtained from a woman between 70 and 85 years old with COVID-19, enrolled during active disease.

The chain couples TRBV6-5 to TRBJ1-1, with 7 bases matching TRBD1. Germline CDR1 and CDR2: MNHEY and SVGAGI. CDR3 length equals 14 residues. Unmatched junction bases numbered 11, after V lost 8 bases and J lost 5 bases. The CDR3 sequence: CASGSFNRGTEAFF. Written as DNA, the CDR3 is TGTGCCAGCGGATCATTTAACAGGGGAACTGAAGCTTTCTTT.

J is TRBJ2-7 and V is TRBV30; TRBD1 matches at 7 bases. Trimming took 8 bases from V and 2 from J; bases not matched to a gene: 9. This CDR3 contains 13 residues. Germline V gene lookup returns CDR1 GTSNPN and CDR2 SVGIG (reference sequence). The CDR3 protein is CAGSGQPTYEQYF. The CDR3 DNA reads TGTGCCGGATCGGGACAGCCGACCTACGAGCAGTACTTC.

This chain joins TRBV6-5 and TRBJ1-5, with D possibly matching TRBD1 (5 bases). This CDR3 comprises 13 residues. V dropped 6 bases and J dropped 3 bases, with 9 bases sitting between them. Germline-derived CDR1 and CDR2 are MNHEY and SVGAGI. CDR3: CASRDTNNQPQHF. In DNA form, the CDR3 reads TGTGCCAGCAGGGACACCAACAATCAGCCCCAGCATTTT.

This clone showed up just once. The chain carries TRBV7-2 and TRBJ1-3, with 9 bases lining up with TRBD1. Germline values: CDR1 SGHTA, CDR2 FQGNSA. This CDR3 has 16 residues. The V gene end was trimmed by 1 base and the J gene end by 7 bases; junction bases not matched to a gene: 8. The CDR3 spells CASSLVGTGSLNTIYF. The CDR3 DNA sequence: TGTGCCAGCAGCTTAGTGGGGACAGGGAGTTTGAACACCATATATTTT.

The chain joins TRBV11-3 to TRBJ2-7; 13 bases are a match to TRBD2. In germline, CDR1 is SGHNT, CDR2 YENEEA. The CDR3 spans 18 residues. V was clipped by 1 base and J by 2 bases; unmatched bases: 8. In nucleotides, the CDR3 is TGTGCCAGCAGCTTAGTCTGGACTAGCGGGAGTCGGGCCTACGAGCAGTACTTC. It specifies CASSLVWTSGSRAYEQYF.

This chain connects TRBV28 to TRBJ1-2; D gene uncertain. Trimming cost V 2 bases and J 1 base, with 8 bases left between them. Germline-derived CDR1 and CDR2 are MDHEN and SYDVKM. This CDR3 contains 14 residues. CDR3 residues: CASSLADFNYGYTF. CDR3 bases: TGTGCCAGCAGTTTAGCGGACTTTAACTATGGCTACACCTTC.

V is TRBV18 and J is TRBJ1-2; 9 bases are a match to TRBD1. Germline V gene data show CDR1 as KGHSH and CDR2 as LQKENI. Trimming at V came to 0 bases and at J to 4 bases, leaving 0 bases not matched to a gene. The CDR3 length is 14 residues. CDR3 nucleotide sequence: TGTGCCAGCTCACCACCGGGACAGGGCTATGGCTACACCTTC. Its translation is CASSPPGQGYGYTF.

The chain recombines TRBV10-3 with TRBJ1-6, with 11 positions matching TRBD1. CDR1 ENHRY and CDR2 SYGVKD come from the germline V gene. The J segment lost 8 bases and the V segment lost 3 bases, leaving 6 bases of the junction unmatched. This CDR3 has 16 residues. The CDR3 here is CAISETGGQGDSPLHF. In nucleotides, the CDR3 is TGTGCCATCAGTGAAACTGGGGGACAGGGGGATTCACCCCTCCACTTT.

The chain has TRBV27 and TRBJ2-5, with 8 bases matching TRBD1. Germline values: CDR1 MNHEY, CDR2 SMNVEV (reference sequence). V lost 8 bases to trimming and J lost 5 bases; unmatched junction nucleotides: 7. The CDR3 extends over 13 amino acids. In DNA form, the CDR3 reads TGTGCCAGCGGTTGGACAGGGAGGGAGACCCAGTACTTC. Encoded protein: CASGWTGRETQYF.

This clone was seen only once. The chain has TRBV7-3 and TRBJ2-1, with 12 bases fitting TRBD2. The germline gives CDR1 SGHTA, CDR2 FQGTGA. CDR3 size: 20 residues. V was pared by 2 bases and J by 1 base, with 12 bases of the junction left unmatched. The chain's CDR3 is CASSLVGSSGRAVSYNEQFF. The CDR3 coding sequence is TGTGCCAGCAGCTTAGTGGGGTCTAGCGGGAGGGCCGTATCCTACAATGAGCAGTTCTTC.

The chain uses TRBV7-3 and TRBJ2-2; possible D gene TRBD1, 5 bases. Germline V CDR1 and CDR2: SGHTA, FQGTGA. The CDR3 is made up of 13 amino acids. V shed 6 bases and J shed 4 bases, with 9 bases lying between them. This CDR3 reads CASRTDSTGELFF. The CDR3, as DNA: TGTGCCAGCAGGACAGACTCCACCGGGGAGCTGTTTTTT.

This sequence joins TRBV5-6 and TRBJ1-2; D is unclear. Per germline, CDR1 SGHDT and CDR2 YYEEEE. Trimming left V 0 bases short and J 2 bases short, with 11 bases between. CDR3 length: 15 amino acids. CDR3 DNA: TGTGCCAGCAGCTTGGACACCCGCTGGAACTATGGCTACACCTTC. Translated, it gives CASSLDTRWNYGYTF. Supplemented by reference TRBV5-6 and TRBJ1-2, the full variable domain reads DAGVTQSPTHLIKTRGQQVTLRCSPKSGHDTVSWYQQALGQGPQFIFQYYEEEERQRGNFPDRFSGHQFPNYSSELNVNALLLGDSALYLCASSLDTRWNYGYTFGSGTRLTVV.

Only one count was recorded for this clone. The rearrangement links TRBV4-3 to TRBJ2-2; D is possibly TRBD1 (6 bases). Per germline, CDR1 LGHNA and CDR2 YSLEER. This CDR3 comprises 18 residues. V was clipped by 0 bases and J by 3 bases, with 17 bases between them. The CDR3, as DNA: TGCGCCAGCAGCCAAGAATCTTTCTCCCCAGGGGACACCGGGGAGCTGTTTTTT. This gives the protein CASSQESFSPGDTGELFF.

This rearrangement joins TRBV6-2 or TRBV6-3 to TRBJ1-1; 7 nucleotides match TRBD1. CDR3 length equals 15 residues. V shed 5 bases, J shed 2 bases, and the junction held 8 bases outside the gene matches. Per germline, CDR1 MNHEY and CDR2 SVGEGT. The chain's CDR3 is CASSGRGTVNTEAFF. The CDR3 nucleotides are TGTGCCAGCAGTGGCCGGGGGACAGTAAACACTGAAGCTTTCTTT.

V usage is TRBV19 and J usage is TRBJ1-1, with TRBD1 identical over 7 bases. Germline V lookup: CDR1 LNHDA, CDR2 SQIVND (reference sequence). The CDR3 is made up of 16 amino acids. Germline trimming cut 5 bases from V and 0 bases from J; bases unmatched to any gene: 9. CDR3 in amino acids: CASSSPRTGLNTEAFF. The CDR3 DNA reads TGTGCCAGTAGTTCCCCCCGGACAGGACTGAACACTGAAGCTTTCTTT.

The CDR3 reads CASSFGQGEAFF. The CDR3 bases are TGTGCCAGCAGTTTTGGACAGGGGGAAGCTTTCTTT. The chain carries TRBV28 and TRBJ1-1, with TRBD1 identical over 9 bases. The germline gives CDR1 MDHEN, CDR2 SYDVKM. The CDR3 length is 12 residues. The junction had 1 base not matched to a gene; V was cut back by 3 bases and J by 8 bases.

J is TRBJ1-5 and V is TRBV7-9; D remains ambiguous. Trimming removed 2 bases from V and 3 bases from J, with 8 bases in between. CDR1 SEHNR and CDR2 FQNEAQ come from the germline V gene (reference sequence). CDR3 length: 14 residues. CDR3 loop: CASSLNQDNQPQHF. The DNA for the CDR3 is TGTGCCAGCAGCTTAAACCAGGACAATCAGCCCCAGCATTTT.

This clone was counted once. The V and J genes are TRBV5-8 and TRBJ1-5; D not resolved. Trimming removed 4 bases at V and 0 bases at J, with 11 bases between. CDR1 SGHTS and CDR2 YDEGEE come from the germline V gene. This CDR3 region has 15 residues. The CDR3 region is CASSKTQNSNQPQHF. As DNA, the CDR3 is TGTGCCAGCAGCAAGACTCAAAATAGCAATCAGCCCCAGCATTTT.

J is TRBJ1-2 and V is TRBV12-3 or TRBV12-4, with a weak D call TRBD1 (5 bases). V was clipped by 3 bases and J by 5 bases, with 7 bases between them. The CDR3 is 12 amino acids. Here the CDR3 reads CASSFDRYGYTF. The CDR3 nucleotides read TGTGCCAGCAGTTTCGACAGATATGGCTACACCTTC.